This TCR beta chain was observed in a study of blood T cell repertoires in COVID-19. Study background: Acute and convalescent COVID-19 samples came from the United States, Italy and Spain. PBMCs, B-cell-depleted T cells, or T cells provided the cDNA or gDNA that made up the material.

CDR1 is SGHNT, CDR2 YYREEE, per germline (reference sequence). The V and J ends lost 10 bases and 3 bases, in that order; junction bases with no gene match: 9. This CDR3 contains 15 residues. Original processing notes: The authors estimated nucleated cell counts from reference gene primer amplification. Assay: immunoSEQ multiplex PCR; the TCRdb copy retains only in-frame clones and omits some. D and trimming come from the DNA, and the V and J calls and clone size come from that table. The table lists 200,000 to 250,000 clones, less than 90% of them singletons, with 15% to 20% in the top ten. The chain is built from TRBV5-4 and TRBJ2-3; 12 bases line up with TRBD2. The sequencing sample was made of peripheral blood. The TCR originated in an elderly woman with active or convalescent COVID-19. The CDR3 spells CAAAASGRATDTQYF. Written as DNA, the CDR3 is TGTGCCGCTGCGGCTAGCGGGAGGGCGACAGATACGCAGTATTTT.